A selection of T cell receptor beta chains follows, all from one sample in a study of T-cell reconstitution after alpha-beta-depleted transplantation in children. One entry per CDR3 protein results from TCRdb running MiXCR on the PCR reads. The table has approximately 500,000 distinct CDR3 sequences, over 9.5% seen once. The sample consisted of PBMCs, taken before TCRalphabeta/CD19-depleted stem cell transplant. All receptors come from a child aged 2 to 9 with inherited bone marrow failure, due to receive a stem cell transplant. The CDR3 runs from the conserved cysteine through the conserved F or W. The order of the fields is CDR3 length, J gene, D gene, clone size, V gene, CDR3 DNA, CDR3 protein. The D gene is left open where the match is weak. Clone size is shown for a subset of rows, as once, few, many or a class of expanded clone.

CDR3 length: 19; J gene: TRBJ2-3; D gene: TRBD2; clone size: many; V gene: TRBV4-2; CDR3 DNA: TGTGCCAGCAGCCAACTCCCACCCGGGCTAGCGGGAGCATCAGATACGCAGTATTTT; CDR3 protein: CASSQLPPGLAGASDTQYF
CDR3 length: 13; J gene: TRBJ1-5; D gene: .; clone size: few; V gene: TRBV12-3/TRBV12-4; CDR3 DNA: TGTGCCAGCAGTTTGATGGAGGGTCAGCCCCAGCATTTT; CDR3 protein: CASSLMEGQPQHF
CDR3 length: 17; J gene: TRBJ2-1; D gene: TRBD2; clone size: few; V gene: TRBV4-1; CDR3 DNA: TGCGCCAGCAGCCTCTTCGGGGCGGGAGGGCCTGTTAATGAGCAGTTCTTC; CDR3 protein: CASSLFGAGGPVNEQFF
CDR3 length: 13; J gene: TRBJ2-1; D gene: TRBD2; clone size: few; V gene: TRBV7-2; CDR3 DNA: TGTGCCAGCAGCTTAGGCGGGAGCCATGAGCAGTTCTTC; CDR3 protein: CASSLGGSHEQFF
CDR3 length: 15; J gene: TRBJ2-7; D gene: TRBD2; clone size: many; V gene: TRBV9; CDR3 DNA: TGTGCCAGCAGCGGAGGACTAGCGGGAGACCACGAGCAGTACTTC; CDR3 protein: CASSGGLAGDHEQYF
CDR3 length: 13; J gene: TRBJ2-3; D gene: .; clone size: .; V gene: TRBV27; CDR3 DNA: TGTGCCAGCAGTTTTGATCTGTCACATACGCAGTATTTT; CDR3 protein: CASSFDLSHTQYF
CDR3 length: 14; J gene: TRBJ1-5; D gene: .; clone size: many; V gene: TRBV27; CDR3 DNA: TGTGCCAGCAGTTTACAGGGTCGAAATCAGCCCCAGCATTTT; CDR3 protein: CASSLQGRNQPQHF
CDR3 length: 15; J gene: TRBJ2-1; D gene: .; clone size: few; V gene: TRBV30; CDR3 DNA: TGTGCCTGGAGTGTAAGGGACCGGACCTACAATGAGCAGTTCTTC; CDR3 protein: CAWSVRDRTYNEQFF
CDR3 length: 13; J gene: TRBJ1-2; D gene: .; clone size: many; V gene: TRBV11-2; CDR3 DNA: TGTGCCAGCAGCTTGAGTGGATCGTGGGGCTACACCTTC; CDR3 protein: CASSLSGSWGYTF
CDR3 length: 13; J gene: TRBJ2-1; D gene: TRBD1; clone size: few; V gene: TRBV20-1; CDR3 DNA: TGCAGTGCTCCCCGGACAGGGAGCAATGAGCAGTTCTTC; CDR3 protein: CSAPRTGSNEQFF